The 27 T cell receptor beta chains reported below all come from one sample, sequenced in a study of control samples from healthy donors and cancer patients. Here immunoSEQ multiplex PCR was the method, and the copy in TCRdb shows in-frame clones only, minus some. This table holds fewer than 200,000 clones, about 93% found once. Input material: blood. These receptors were taken from an older woman in good health.

The CDR3 is CASSQGQGGVETQYF. CDR3 nucleotide sequence: TGTGCCAGCAGTCAAGGACAGGGTGGGGTCGAGACCCAGTACTTC. The rearrangement uses TRBV6-6 and TRBJ2-5, with 8 bases fitting TRBD1. J lost 5 bases, V lost 5 bases, and 10 bases had no gene match. In germline, CDR1 is MNHNY, CDR2 SVGAGI (reference sequence). This CDR3 is built from 15 residues.

J is TRBJ1-1 and V is TRBV28; D is unresolved. The germline CDR1 and CDR2 sequences are MDHEN and SYDVKM. The CDR3 is made up of 11 amino acids. V was trimmed by 10 bases and J by 9 bases, leaving 15 bases between them. The CDR3 nucleotides read TGTGCCACCTCGTCCCCACAGAAAGCTTTCTTT. Its protein is CATSSPQKAFF.

V and J are TRBV18 and TRBJ1-2, with TRBD1 matching 7 bases. CDR3 length equals 14 residues. Germline V gene data show CDR1 as KGHSH and CDR2 as LQKENI. V was clipped by 0 bases and J by 5 bases; unmatched bases: 3. For the CDR3, the DNA is TGTGCCAGCTCACCACCCGACAGGGCGTATGGCTACACCTTC. Translating gives CASSPPDRAYGYTF.

This chain uses TRBV10-2 with TRBJ1-2; D not certain. V shed 2 bases and J shed 3 bases, with 13 bases lying between them. This CDR3 has 15 amino acids. The germline CDR1 and CDR2 sequences are WSHSY and SAAADI. The CDR3 spells CASSEGYDGHYGYTF. The CDR3, as DNA: TGCGCCAGCAGTGAGGGCTACGACGGACACTATGGCTACACCTTC.

The chain combines TRBV27 with TRBJ1-4; D is perhaps TRBD1 (6 bases). Germline assignment: CDR1 MNHEY and CDR2 SMNVEV (reference sequence). This CDR3 is 16 amino acids long. V shed 2 bases and J shed 5 bases, with 15 bases lying between them. The CDR3 DNA is TGTGCCAGCAGTTTAGGCAGGGGCGGTTCGAATGAAAAACTGTTTTTT. It specifies CASSLGRGGSNEKLFF.

The V call is TRBV7-3, the J call TRBJ1-1; D call uncertain. The CDR3 is made up of 13 amino acids. CDR1 is SGHTA, CDR2 FQGTGA, per germline. The V and J ends lost 2 bases and 1 base respectively, with 5 bases between them. CDR3 amino acids: CASSLPANTEAFF. As DNA, the CDR3 is TGTGCCAGCAGCTTACCAGCGAACACTGAAGCTTTCTTT.

This chain links TRBV5-6 with TRBJ1-1; D gene ambiguous. Germline lookup yields CDR1 SGHDT and CDR2 YYEEEE. The V end was cut by 0 bases, the J end by 9 bases, with 9 bases between. There are 12 residues in the CDR3. The CDR3 sequence: CASSLGRTKAFF. The DNA of the CDR3 is TGTGCCAGCAGCTTGGGCAGAACCAAAGCTTTCTTT.

The chain employs TRBV6-4 and TRBJ2-2; D ambiguous. Germline CDR1 MRHNA, CDR2 SNTAGT. The ends were cut back, 8 bases at V and 4 bases at J, with 8 bases in the middle. The CDR3 totals 12 residues. In DNA, the CDR3 is TGTGCCAGCCCTCACGGCACCGGGGAGCTGTTTTTT. Its translation is CASPHGTGELFF.

This clone was detected only once. This chain connects TRBV5-1 to TRBJ2-1, with D possibly being TRBD1 (5 bases). The germline V gene has CDR1 SGHRS and CDR2 YFSETQ. Trimming shortened V by 2 bases and J by 8 bases, and 8 bases separated the two germline ends. The CDR3 has 12 amino acids. CDR3 sequence: CASSFQGYEQFF. CDR3 in DNA: TGCGCCAGCAGCTTTCAGGGCTATGAGCAGTTCTTC.

The chain combines TRBV12-3 or TRBV12-4 with TRBJ1-4; D gene uncertain. V lost 5 bases to trimming and J lost 5 bases, with 9 bases between them. The CDR3 runs to 13 residues. This CDR3 reads CASSRKPNEKLFF. DNA of the CDR3: TGTGCCAGCAGTCGTAAACCGAATGAAAAACTGTTTTTT.

This clone showed up just once. The chain recombines TRBV29-1 with TRBJ1-5; the D is unclear. CDR3 length: 12 residues. Per germline, CDR1 SQVTM and CDR2 ANQGSEA. Trimming stripped 4 bases from V and 10 bases from J, with 14 bases between. The DNA of the CDR3 is TGCAGCGTTGTTGATGCGGGAGGTCCCCAGCATTTT. Translated: CSVVDAGGPQHF.

The genes are TRBV9 and TRBJ1-4, with D uncertain. The length of the CDR3 is 15 residues. The V gene's germline CDR1 is SGDLS and CDR2 YYNGEE. Trimming cost V 0 bases and J 5 bases, with 11 bases left between them. CDR3 DNA sequence: TGTGCCAGCAGCGTAGGTGGGCAACAAAATGAAAAACTGTTTTTT. Encoded protein: CASSVGGQQNEKLFF.

This clone was counted a single time. The V call is TRBV11-2, the J call TRBJ1-4, with TRBD1 identical over 10 bases. Germline V gene lookup returns CDR1 SGHAT and CDR2 FQNNGV. The V gene end was trimmed by 5 bases and the J gene end by 7 bases; junction bases not matched to a gene: 4. The CDR3 is made up of 14 amino acids. The CDR3 DNA follows: TGTGCCAGCAGCCGGGGACAGGGGCGTGAAAAACTGTTTTTT. It yields the protein CASSRGQGREKLFF.

The J gene is TRBJ1-6, the V gene TRBV6-5; 9 positions match TRBD1. This CDR3 has 15 amino acids. Per germline, CDR1 MNHEY and CDR2 SVGAGI. V was clipped by 5 bases and J by 5 bases; unmatched bases: 4. CDR3 in amino acids: CASSQQGADNSPLHF. DNA of the CDR3: TGTGCCAGCAGTCAACAGGGGGCAGATAATTCACCCCTCCACTTT.

This chain links TRBV7-9 with TRBJ2-2; 8 nucleotides match TRBD1. This CDR3 has 15 amino acids. Germline trimming cut 5 bases from V and 0 bases from J; bases unmatched to any gene: 2. Germline V CDR1 and CDR2: SEHNR, FQNEAQ (reference sequence). The CDR3 sequence: CASSTDRANTGELFF. The DNA for the CDR3 is TGTGCCAGCAGCACGGACAGGGCGAACACCGGGGAGCTGTTTTTT.

The rearrangement links TRBV3-1 (or the pseudogene TRBV3-2) to TRBJ2-1; D unclear. V was trimmed by 3 bases and J by 4 bases, leaving 10 bases between them. CDR3 length equals 14 residues. The germline CDR1 and CDR2 sequences are LGHDT and YNNKEL (reference sequence). CDR3 sequence: CASSQYGDYNEQFF. For the CDR3, the DNA is TGTGCCAGCAGCCAGTATGGGGATTACAATGAGCAGTTCTTC.

The CDR3 DNA follows: TGTGCCAGCAGCCAAGGTACAGGGGGTAATGGCTACACCTTC. Amino acids: CASSQGTGGNGYTF. The V and J genes are TRBV3-1 (or the pseudogene TRBV3-2) and TRBJ1-2; 8 bases line up with TRBD1. The CDR3 has 14 amino acids. Germline values: CDR1 LGHDT, CDR2 YNNKEL (reference sequence). Unmatched junction bases numbered 4, after V lost 1 base and J lost 6 bases.

This chain joins TRBV2 and TRBJ2-3, with TRBD1 matching over 9 bases. Germline trimming cut 8 bases from V and 6 bases from J; bases unmatched to any gene: 9. The CDR3 totals 14 residues. Germline V gives CDR1 SNHLY, CDR2 FYNNEI. Here the CDR3 reads CASEGGTGTDTQYF. In DNA, the CDR3 is TGTGCCAGCGAAGGGGGGACAGGGACCGATACGCAGTATTTT.

This chain joins TRBV5-1 and TRBJ2-4, with TRBD2 matching over 12 bases. The CDR3 consists of 15 residues. The trim removed 8 bases at V and 8 bases at J, leaving 11 bases unmatched. CDR1 is SGHRS and CDR2 is YFSETQ in the germline V gene. DNA for the CDR3: TGCGCCAGTCAAGAGACTAGCGGGGGTGTCGACATTCAGTACTTC. Translated: CASQETSGGVDIQYF.

The chain joins TRBV5-4 to TRBJ1-1, with 8 bases that match TRBD1. Germline V CDR1 and CDR2: SGHNT, YYREEE (reference sequence). The CDR3 runs to 14 residues. Trimming removed 3 bases from V and 2 bases from J; junction bases left unmatched: 3. Written as DNA, the CDR3 is TGTGCCAGCAGCTGGACAGGGCCTAACACTGAAGCTTTCTTT. The encoded protein is CASSWTGPNTEAFF.

The chain uses TRBV25-1 and TRBJ1-5; tentative D call: TRBD1 (5 bases). Trimming took 4 bases from V and 6 from J, leaving 10 bases between them. The CDR3 is 13 residues long. Germline V CDR1 and CDR2: MGHDK, SYGVNS. CDR3 coding DNA: TGTGCCAGCAGTGGGAGGGGAGGTCAGCCCCAGCATTTT. This codes for CASSGRGGQPQHF.

The chain links TRBV7-9 to TRBJ2-7; tentatively, D is TRBD1 or TRBD2 (5 bases each). The CDR3 runs 11 residues. CDR1 and CDR2 (germline): SEHNR, FQNEAQ (reference sequence). V dropped 5 bases and J dropped 9 bases, with 11 bases sitting between them. The DNA for the CDR3 is TGTGCCAGCAGCCGGGGCCTCGGGCAGTACTTC. The encoded protein is CASSRGLGQYF.

This clone was counted a few times. The chain employs TRBV6-6 and TRBJ2-7; 8 nucleotides match TRBD1. The length of the CDR3 is 15 residues. CDR1 is MNHNY, CDR2 SVGAGI, per germline (reference sequence). The ends lost 4 bases at V and 4 bases at J; junction bases unmatched: 9. CDR3 nucleotide sequence: TGTGCCAGCAGTTCCTCCGAGACAGGGGTTTACGAGCAGTACTTC. As protein: CASSSSETGVYEQYF.

CDR3 residues: CASGIGLAQETQYF. The CDR3 coding sequence is TGTGCCAGCGGAATAGGGCTCGCCCAAGAGACCCAGTACTTC. The genes are TRBV6-6 and TRBJ2-5; D is uncertain. Germline assignment: CDR1 MNHNY and CDR2 SVGAGI (reference sequence). There are 14 residues in the CDR3. V lost 8 bases to trimming and J lost 1 base, with 14 bases between them.

This rearrangement joins TRBV30 to TRBJ1-3, with a tentative D call TRBD1 (5 bases). The CDR3 consists of 15 residues. V gave up 0 bases and J gave up 6 bases, with 15 bases separating them. CDR1 GTSNPN and CDR2 SVGIG come from the germline V gene (reference sequence). CDR3 in amino acids: CAWSVFAGLENTIYF. The CDR3, as DNA: TGTGCCTGGAGTGTGTTCGCAGGGTTAGAAAACACCATATATTTT.

The chain recombines TRBV10-2 with TRBJ2-6; D remains unclear. CDR1 and CDR2 (germline): WSHSY, SAAADI. V shed 4 bases and J shed 0 bases, with 4 bases lying between them. The CDR3 has 14 amino acids. The CDR3 DNA is TGCGCCAGCAGTGCGCCCTCTGGGGCCAACGTCCTGACTTTC. It encodes CASSAPSGANVLTF.

A single count supports this clone. Other DNA sequences in the sample encode the same CDR3. J is TRBJ2-2 and V is TRBV7-2; TRBD2 aligns across 9 bases. The CDR3 is 17 amino acids. V dropped 3 bases and J dropped 5; count of bases not matched to a gene: 10. Germline-derived CDR1 and CDR2 are SGHTA and FQGNSA. The CDR3 loop is CASSFGLAGGPTGELFF. CDR3 bases: TGTGCCAGCAGCTTTGGACTCGCGGGGGGGCCGACCGGGGAGCTGTTTTTT.